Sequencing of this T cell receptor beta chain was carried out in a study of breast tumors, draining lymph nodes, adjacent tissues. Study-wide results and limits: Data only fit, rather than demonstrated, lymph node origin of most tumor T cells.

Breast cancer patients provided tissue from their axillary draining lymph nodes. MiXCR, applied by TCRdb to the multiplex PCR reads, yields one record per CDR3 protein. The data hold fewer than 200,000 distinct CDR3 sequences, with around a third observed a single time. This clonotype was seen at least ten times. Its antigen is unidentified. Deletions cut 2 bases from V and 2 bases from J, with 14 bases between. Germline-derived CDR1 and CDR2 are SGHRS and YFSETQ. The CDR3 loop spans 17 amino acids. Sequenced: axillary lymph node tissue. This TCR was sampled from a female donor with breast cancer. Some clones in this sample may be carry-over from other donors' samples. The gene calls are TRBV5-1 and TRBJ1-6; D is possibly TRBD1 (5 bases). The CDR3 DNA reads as TGCGCCAGCAGCTTCGGGGGATCACGAACCTATAATTCACCCCTCCACTTT. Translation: CASSFGGSRTYNSPLHF.